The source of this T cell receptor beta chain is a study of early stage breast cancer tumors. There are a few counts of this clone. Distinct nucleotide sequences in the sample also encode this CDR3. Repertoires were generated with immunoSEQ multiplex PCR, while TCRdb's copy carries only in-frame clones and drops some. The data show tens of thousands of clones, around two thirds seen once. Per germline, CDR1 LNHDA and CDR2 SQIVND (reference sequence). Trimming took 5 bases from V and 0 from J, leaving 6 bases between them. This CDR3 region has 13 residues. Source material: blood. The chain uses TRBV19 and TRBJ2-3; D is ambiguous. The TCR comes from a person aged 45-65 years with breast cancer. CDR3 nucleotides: TGTGCCAGTAGTCCCGGTAGCACAGATACGCAGTATTTT. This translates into CASSPGSTDTQYF.